This TCR beta chain is drawn from a study of shared clonotypes between healthy human individuals. Overall study findings and caveats: In a few donors, about 5% of naive CD4 clonotypes appeared in common.

Only CD45RO-negative cells positively selected for CCR7 counted as naive CD8 cells, so terminally differentiated effector memory CD45RA+ cells were excluded. This table comes from immunoSEQ multiplex PCR, and its TCRdb copy is limited to in-frame clones, with some not included. The table has approximately 810,000 clones, 92% seen once. CDR1 SEHNR and CDR2 FQNEAQ come from the germline V gene (reference sequence). Trimming removed 2 bases from V and 6 bases from J, with 10 bases in between. There are 13 residues in the CDR3. For this clone: Its specificity is unknown.

This chain joins TRBV7-9 and TRBJ1-1; D is ambiguous. The TCR sequence derives from a man under 40 in good health. Sequenced sample: naive CD8+ T cells sorted from blood. The CDR3 coding sequence is TGTGCCAGCAGCTTATCTGGGTGGCCTGAAGCTTTCTTT. Its translation: CASSLSGWPEAFF.